This T cell receptor (beta chain) originates from a study of blood T cell repertoires in COVID-19. The V end was cut by 3 bases, the J end by 4 bases, with 16 bases between. The germline V gene has CDR1 SGHKS and CDR2 YYEKEE (reference sequence). The CDR3 has 15 amino acids. TCRdb's copy holds only in-frame clones and misses some; the assay was immunoSEQ multiplex PCR. The sample gives a few hundred thousand clones, around 84% of which show up once; about 7% is in the top ten. The chain employs TRBV5-5 and TRBJ1-1, with a tentative D call TRBD1 (5 bases). The sequence was collected from a woman aged 50 to 60 who had been exposed to COVID-19. Sequencing was performed on PBMCs or T cells enriched from blood (not recorded which). CDR3 sequence reads: CASSSWDLQSTEAFF. CDR3 nucleotide sequence: TGTGCCAGCAGCTCCTGGGACTTACAGAGCACTGAAGCTTTCTTT.